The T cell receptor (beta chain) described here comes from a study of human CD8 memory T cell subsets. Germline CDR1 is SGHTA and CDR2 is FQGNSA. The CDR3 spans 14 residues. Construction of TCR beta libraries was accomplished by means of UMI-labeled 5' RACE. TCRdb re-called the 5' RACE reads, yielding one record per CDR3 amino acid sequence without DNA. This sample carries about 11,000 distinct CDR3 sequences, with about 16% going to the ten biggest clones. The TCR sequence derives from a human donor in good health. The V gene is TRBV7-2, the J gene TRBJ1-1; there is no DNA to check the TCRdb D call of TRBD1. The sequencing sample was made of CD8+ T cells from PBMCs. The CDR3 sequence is CASSLGQGNTEAFF.